The TCR beta chain described here comes from a study of T cell repertoires in cytomegalovirus infection. Study overall: Public TCR beta signatures indicated both CMV infection and matching HLA type.

MiXCR, run by TCRdb on the reads, gives a single entry per CDR3 protein. This sample carries about 890,000 distinct CDR3 sequences, approximately 31% of them seen once, and the ten largest clones take 13%. CDR3 length: 11 amino acids. V dropped 9 bases and J dropped 2 bases, with 6 bases sitting between them. Germline-derived CDR1 and CDR2 are LNHDA and SQIVND (reference sequence). This clonotype came up many times. The antigen remains unidentified. The sample was cultured CD8+ T cells from PBMCs, taken from culture after CMV antigen stimulation. The chain joins TRBV19 to TRBJ2-3, with D hard to call. This clonotype was sampled from a human donor in good health (CMV status not recorded). Some clones in this sample may be carry-over from other donors' samples. DNA of the CDR3: TGTGCCAGCAGCATCACAGATACGCAGTATTTT. It translates to CASSITDTQYF.